The entry below describes one T cell receptor (beta chain). Antigen specificity is unknown. The source of the sample is a study of chemoradiotherapy in HPV16-positive cancers. General study findings and limits: The functional HPV-specific definition rests on just two HPV16-positive patients.

This CDR3 spans 22 amino acids. Germline values: CDR1 LNHNV, CDR2 YYDKDF (reference sequence). J lost 0 bases, V lost 1 base, and 22 bases had no gene match. Libraries were prepared by immunoSEQ multiplex PCR; TCRdb keeps only in-frame clonotypes and omits some of them. The sample consists of about 7,000 clones, roughly 90% of them appearing once. Sequenced material: tumor tissue, taken from a patient who underwent chemoradiotherapy. This clonotype originated in a human donor with HPV-associated anogenital cancer. This rearrangement joins TRBV15 to TRBJ2-3, with TRBD2 identical over 7 bases. This CDR3 reads CATSRAFHSGFETPSSTDTQYF. As DNA, the CDR3 is TGTGCCACCAGCAGAGCTTTTCATAGCGGGTTCGAAACCCCCTCTAGCACAGATACGCAGTATTTT.